The T cell receptor (beta chain) described here comes from a study of shared clonotypes between healthy human individuals. The V gene lost 4 bases and the J gene lost 2 bases, with 13 bases spanning the gap. The V gene's germline CDR1 is SGHRS and CDR2 YFSETQ. The CDR3 consists of 14 residues. In the authors' workflow: ImmunoSEQ sequences covered only the junction and lacked quality scores; filtering therefore differed. Sequencing used immunoSEQ multiplex PCR; TCRdb keeps in-frame clones, though not all of them. V, J and clone size reflect that table, while D and trimming were determined from the DNA. The sample consists of about 680,000 clones, around 90% of them appearing once. General study findings and limits: Naive subsets typically showed greater estimated richness than memory subsets. Among donors, sharing of clonotypes was expected to be affected by sequencing depth.

CD45RO-negative cells were positively selected for CCR7, leaving out terminally differentiated effector memory CD45RA+ cells. About this clone: The target antigen is unknown.

This rearrangement joins TRBV5-1 to TRBJ2-7, with D perhaps matching TRBD2 (5 bases). The receptor was isolated from a man in his thirties or forties in good health. The sequencing sample was made of naive CD8+ T cells sorted from blood. CDR3 sequence (DNA): TGCGCCAGCAGCCTAGACTATACTCCCTACGAGCAGTACTTC. It is translated as CASSLDYTPYEQYF.